This is a list of T cell receptor beta chains from one sample in a study of blood T cell repertoires in COVID-19. Assay: immunoSEQ multiplex PCR; the TCRdb copy retains only in-frame clones and omits some. The data contain about 73,000 clones, 70% to 80% of them singletons. The sample was peripheral blood. Receptors were obtained from a man in his sixties or seventies with COVID-19, enrolled during active disease. CDR3s include the opening cysteine and the closing phenylalanine or tryptophan. A D gene is named only where the DNA matches it firmly. Some rows have no size entry. The others give once, few or many, or a class for an expanded clone.

TRBJ1-1,TRBD1,TRBV5-4,-,TGTGCCAGCAGCCTCAGGGGGACTGAAGCTTTCTTT,CASSLRGTEAFF
TRBJ2-7,-,TRBV9,-,TGTGCCAGCAGCCGGAGGAGCGACTCCTACGAGCAGTACTTC,CASSRRSDSYEQYF
TRBJ1-1,-,TRBV7-8,-,TGTGCCAGCAGCTTAGCAGACAGTCTCGACACTGAAGCTTTCTTT,CASSLADSLDTEAFF
TRBJ2-1,-,TRBV18,-,TGTGCCAGCTCTCTTAGCTCCTACAATGAGCAGTTCTTC,CASSLSSYNEQFF
TRBJ1-1,-,TRBV3-1/TRBV3-2,-,TGTGCCAGCAGCCAAGAACAGGGTAAGAACACTGAAGCTTTCTTT,CASSQEQGKNTEAFF
TRBJ2-2,TRBD1,TRBV19,-,TGTGCCAGTGGGGACAGGCTTAACACCGGGGAGCTGTTTTTT,CASGDRLNTGELFF
TRBJ1-1,TRBD1,TRBV6-2/TRBV6-3,-,TGTGCCAGCAGTCGACAGGGGGTCAGCACTGAAGCTTTCTTT,CASSRQGVSTEAFF
TRBJ2-7,TRBD2,TRBV27,-,TGTGCCAGCAGAAAAAGGACTAGCGTCTCCTACGAGCAGTACTTC,CASRKRTSVSYEQYF
TRBJ2-7,-,TRBV11-2,-,TGTGCCAGCAGCTTAGGTCGCTGGGGCAGTGAAACCTACGAGCAGTACTTC,CASSLGRWGSETYEQYF
TRBJ2-7,-,TRBV2,-,TGTGCCAGCTTGGCCACACGACAGGCAGAGCAGTACTTC,CASLATRQAEQYF
TRBJ2-7,-,TRBV5-1,-,TGCGCCAGCAGCTTGGTGACCAGCAGTACCCCGGGCGAGCAGTACTTC,CASSLVTSSTPGEQYF
TRBJ1-1,-,TRBV7-3,-,TGTGCCAGCAGCAAAGAGGGGGAGATTGAAGCTTTCTTT,CASSKEGEIEAFF
TRBJ1-1,TRBD1,TRBV29-1,-,TGCAGCGTTGAAGATCTTCCGGAACAGGGGGGCACTGAAGCTTTCTTT,CSVEDLPEQGGTEAFF
TRBJ1-5,-,TRBV7-2,-,TGTGCCAGCAGCTTCCTGGGGGGTTGGGGCAATCAGCCCCAGCATTTT,CASSFLGGWGNQPQHF
TRBJ2-2,TRBD2,TRBV24-1,-,TGTGCCACCAGTGATTTGCAGGCTAGCGGGACCCCCGGGGAGCTGTTTTTT,CATSDLQASGTPGELFF
TRBJ2-7,-,TRBV11-1,-,TGTGCCAGCAGCTTTATCGGACTCTCCTACGAGCAGTACTTC,CASSFIGLSYEQYF
TRBJ1-5,-,TRBV9,-,TGTGCCAGCAGCGTAGGAGGCGCTAGCAATCAGCCCCAGCATTTT,CASSVGGASNQPQHF
TRBJ1-4,-,TRBV11-2,-,TGTGCCAGCAGCTTAGGTCCGGTTCGAGCAATTGCAACTAATGAAAAACTGTTTTTT,CASSLGPVRAIATNEKLFF
TRBJ1-5,-,TRBV4-3,-,TGCGCCAGCAGCCGCGACAGCGCCTATGGTCAGCCCCAGCATTTT,CASSRDSAYGQPQHF
TRBJ2-1,TRBD2,TRBV5-4,once,TGTGCCAGCAGCCGGGAGGGCGCAGTCTCCTACAATGAGCAGTTCTTC,CASSREGAVSYNEQFF
TRBJ2-1,TRBD2,TRBV28,-,TGTGCCAGCATAGGGCTAGCGGGACGAAGGGAGCAGTTCTTC,CASIGLAGRREQFF
TRBJ1-1,-,TRBV9,-,TGTGCCAGCAGCGTAGAGGGGGTTGACACTGAAGCTTTCTTT,CASSVEGVDTEAFF
TRBJ1-5,TRBD1,TRBV28,-,TGTGCCAGCAGTTTAGTGGGACAGGCGAGAGGGCAGCCCCAGCATTTT,CASSLVGQARGQPQHF
TRBJ2-1,TRBD2,TRBV11-2,-,TGTGCCAGCAGCGTCCTAGCGGGACCTTACAATGAGCAGTTCTTC,CASSVLAGPYNEQFF
TRBJ2-3,-,TRBV7-9,-,TGTGCCAGCAGCCCGGGGGACTCCGAAAGGGTTACGCAGTATTTT,CASSPGDSERVTQYF
TRBJ2-1,TRBD2,TRBV18,-,TGTGCCAGCTCACCACGGTCTCTAGCGGGAGGAGTAGGATTGAATGAGCAGTTCTTC,CASSPRSLAGGVGLNEQFF
TRBJ1-3,-,TRBV3-1/TRBV3-2,-,TGTGCCAGCAGCCCTGGGGGCTTTGGAAACACCATATATTTT,CASSPGGFGNTIYF
TRBJ2-7,-,TRBV28,-,TGTGCCAGCAGGTGGAGGACCACAGGGCGGGAGCAGTACTTC,CASRWRTTGREQYF
TRBJ1-2,-,TRBV10-3,-,TGTGCCATACCGGGACTGAATTATGGCTACACCTTC,CAIPGLNYGYTF
TRBJ1-1,TRBD1,TRBV27,-,TGTGCCAGCAGTTTACGACAGGGGAATGGCATGAACACTGAAGCTTTCTTT,CASSLRQGNGMNTEAFF
TRBJ2-1,TRBD2,TRBV18,once,TGTGCCAGCTCACCAACTAAATGGATAGCGGGAGGGCGCTCCTACAATGAGCAGTTCTTC,CASSPTKWIAGGRSYNEQFF
TRBJ2-1,TRBD2,TRBV5-4,-,TGTGCCAGCAGCCTGAAGACTAGCGGGGCCTACAATGAGCAGTTCTTC,CASSLKTSGAYNEQFF
TRBJ2-7,TRBD1,TRBV7-3,-,TGTGCCAGCAGCCTCACCGGGACAGGGCTCTCCGAGCAGTACTTC,CASSLTGTGLSEQYF
TRBJ2-2,TRBD1,TRBV28,-,TGTGCCAGCCGTTGGGAGGGGACAGGGAGGTCCGGGGAGCTGTTTTTT,CASRWEGTGRSGELFF
TRBJ2-4,-,TRBV5-1,-,TGCGCCAGGGACAGTCGTGCCAAAAACATTCAGTACTTC,CARDSRAKNIQYF
TRBJ2-1,TRBD1,TRBV15,-,TGTGCCACCAGCAGAGATGTGGGGGACAGGGCCTACAATGAGCAGTTCTTC,CATSRDVGDRAYNEQFF
TRBJ2-1,TRBD2,TRBV16,-,TGTGCCAGCAGCCAAGGACTAGCGGTTTCCTACAATGAGCAGTTCTTC,CASSQGLAVSYNEQFF
TRBJ2-1,-,TRBV13,-,TGTGCCAGCAGCTTAGAACCTACGGCCTACAATGAGCAGTTCTTC,CASSLEPTAYNEQFF
TRBJ1-6,-,TRBV9,-,TGTGCCAGCAGCACGCGGGACGTAGGTTCACCCCTCCACTTT,CASSTRDVGSPLHF
TRBJ1-4,TRBD1,TRBV3-1/TRBV3-2,once,TGTGCCAGCAGCCAACTAACAGGGGCAGCAACTAATGAAAAACTGTTTTTT,CASSQLTGAATNEKLFF
TRBJ1-1,TRBD1,TRBV28,-,TGTGCCAGCCGGGGCAGGGGGGATGGCACTGAAGCTTTCTTT,CASRGRGDGTEAFF
TRBJ2-7,-,TRBV30,-,TGTGCCTGGAGTGTATCGAGGGGGGGCGCCGGTCCCTACGAGCAGTACTTC,CAWSVSRGGAGPYEQYF
TRBJ1-1,-,TRBV4-2,few,TGTGCCAGCAGCCAAGATACCAATACAGGGGAAGCTTTCTTT,CASSQDTNTGEAFF
TRBJ1-2,-,TRBV29-1,-,TGCAGCGCTGACGGGGGGACGAATGGCTACACCTTC,CSADGGTNGYTF
TRBJ1-4,-,TRBV15,-,TGTGCCACCAGCAGGGGGGGGCAGGGGAGTGCAGAAAAACTGTTTTTT,CATSRGGQGSAEKLFF
TRBJ2-1,-,TRBV27,-,TGTGCCAGCAGTGCCTTTGGCGGGCCCTCCTACAATGAGCAGTTCTTC,CASSAFGGPSYNEQFF
TRBJ2-3,TRBD2,TRBV15,-,TGTGCCACCAGCAGAGGACTAGCGGGAACTAGCACAGATACGCAGTATTTT,CATSRGLAGTSTDTQYF
TRBJ2-6,-,TRBV7-9,-,TGTGCCAGCAGCTTCCCAGCGGTTGGGGCCAACGTCCTGACTTTC,CASSFPAVGANVLTF
TRBJ2-5,-,TRBV2,-,TGTGCCAGCAGCCGAGTGCCCCTCCAAGAGACCCAGTACTTC,CASSRVPLQETQYF
TRBJ1-5,-,TRBV5-1,-,TGCGCCAGCAGCTTCGGTAGCAATCAGCCCCAGCATTTT,CASSFGSNQPQHF
TRBJ1-6,-,TRBV7-8,-,TGTGCCAGCAGCTCCCCCGGGGGAGGGTATAATTCACCCCTCCACTTT,CASSSPGGGYNSPLHF
TRBJ2-1,-,TRBV4-1,-,TGCGCCAGCAGCCAGGGGCCGGGACTGCTATACAATGAGCAGTTCTTC,CASSQGPGLLYNEQFF
TRBJ2-2,-,TRBV3-1/TRBV3-2,once,TGTGCCAGCAGCCAAGCGGCGGGGAACACCGGGGAGCTGTTTTTT,CASSQAAGNTGELFF
TRBJ2-3,TRBD2,TRBV27,once,TGTGCCAGCAGTTTAGTGGGCGGGAGGGCCGATACGCAGTATTTT,CASSLVGGRADTQYF